A single sample gave rise to the 30 T cell receptor beta chains below, sequenced in a study of blood T cell repertoires in COVID-19. Profiled with immunoSEQ multiplex PCR; TCRdb holds only in-frame clones, not every one. The sample carries some 140,000 clones, 70% to 85% recorded once. Specimen: peripheral blood. The receptors here all came from a man aged 55 to 69 with acute or convalescent COVID-19.

The chain couples TRBV7-3 to TRBJ1-4; D remains unclear. From germline, CDR1 is SGHTA and CDR2 FQGTGA. The V end lost 0 bases, the J end lost 10 bases, and 9 bases lay between the germline ends. There are 13 residues in the CDR3. CDR3 amino acids: CASSLTPGGKLFF. The DNA for the CDR3 is TGTGCCAGCAGCTTAACTCCCGGCGGAAAACTGTTTTTT.

This rearrangement joins TRBV5-1 to TRBJ2-7, with 12 nucleotides matching TRBD2. Germline V lookup: CDR1 SGHRS, CDR2 YFSETQ. CDR3 length equals 15 residues. V lost 0 bases to trimming and J lost 3 bases; unmatched junction nucleotides: 1. The CDR3 coding sequence is TGCGCCAGCAGCTTGGGACTAGCGGGAGACTACGAGCAGTACTTC. Encoded protein: CASSLGLAGDYEQYF.

V gene TRBV28 combines with J gene TRBJ1-5; TRBD1 aligns across 9 bases. The V and J ends lost 6 bases and 2 bases, in that order; junction bases with no gene match: 2. CDR3 size: 14 residues. The germline gives CDR1 MDHEN, CDR2 SYDVKM. CDR3 region: CASRRTGGNQPQHF. The CDR3 DNA sequence: TGTGCCAGCAGGAGGACAGGGGGCAATCAGCCCCAGCATTTT.

This clone was picked up many times. Other nucleotide sequences from this sample produce the same CDR3. V usage is TRBV28 and J usage is TRBJ1-5; no clear D gene. The CDR3 sequence is 12 residues long. Trimming took off 3 bases at V and 7 bases at J, with 7 bases between the two ends. Per germline, CDR1 MDHEN and CDR2 SYDVKM. CDR3 loop: CASSLENQPQHF. The CDR3 region has the DNA TGTGCCAGCAGTTTGGAGAACCAGCCCCAGCATTTT.

The rearrangement uses TRBV5-4 and TRBJ2-7; tentative D call: TRBD1 (5 bases). The CDR3 consists of 13 residues. The germline CDR1 and CDR2 sequences are SGHNT and YYREEE (reference sequence). The ends were cut back, 1 base at V and 7 bases at J, with 12 bases in the middle. CDR3 protein: CASSLIPGREQYF. CDR3 bases: TGTGCCAGCAGCTTGATCCCAGGGCGGGAGCAGTACTTC.

The rearrangement links TRBV7-9 to TRBJ1-2; perhaps TRBD1 as D (6 bases). CDR1 is SEHNR and CDR2 is FQNEAQ in the germline V gene (reference sequence). Trimming shortened V by 3 bases and J by 0 bases, and 11 bases separated the two germline ends. The CDR3 contains 15 residues. The CDR3 sequence is CASSLGDNSNYGYTF. In DNA form, the CDR3 reads TGTGCCAGCAGCTTGGGGGACAATTCTAACTATGGCTACACCTTC. The complete variable domain, with remaining parts taken from reference TRBV7-9 and TRBJ1-2, reads DTGVSQNPRHKITKRGQNVTFRCDPISEHNRLYWYRQTLGQGPEFLTYFQNEAQLEKSRLLSDRFSAERPKGSFSTLEIQRTEQGDSAMYLCASSLGDNSNYGYTFGSGTRLTVV.

The rearrangement links TRBV19 to TRBJ2-7; D gene unclear. The CDR3 has 15 residues. CDR1 is LNHDA and CDR2 is SQIVND in the germline V gene (reference sequence). Trimming cost V 5 bases and J 3 bases, with 17 bases left between them. The CDR3 DNA follows: TGTGCCAGTAGTGCCTCCGCAGGCAGATACTACGAGCAGTACTTC. Translating gives CASSASAGRYYEQYF.

This clone was seen more than once but under ten times. This chain uses TRBV10-3 with TRBJ2-7; 9 nucleotides match TRBD2. CDR3 length equals 16 residues. Per germline, CDR1 ENHRY and CDR2 SYGVKD. The V segment lost 2 bases and the J segment 7 bases; nucleotides outside the gene matches: 12. CDR3 sequence (DNA): TGTGCCATCAGTGAGGAAGGTAGCGGGAGCCGAGGGGAGCAGTACTTC. Translation gives CAISEEGSGSRGEQYF.

This clone was seen just once. The V gene is TRBV2, the J gene TRBJ2-1; D is perhaps TRBD1 (6 bases). The CDR3 runs 16 residues. V lost 4 bases to trimming and J lost 3 bases, with 16 bases between them. Germline CDR1 reads SNHLY; CDR2 reads FYNNEI. This chain's CDR3 is CASSGMTGQIYNEQFF. In DNA, the CDR3 is TGTGCCAGCAGTGGAATGACGGGACAAATCTACAATGAGCAGTTCTTC.

The DNA for the CDR3 is TGTGCCAGCAGACCAACTACAGGGGTTTCAGGAGGCTACACCTTC. Translating gives CASRPTTGVSGGYTF. The genes are TRBV28 and TRBJ1-2, with 7 nucleotides matching TRBD1. Per germline, CDR1 MDHEN and CDR2 SYDVKM. Losses at the gene ends were 6 bases for V and 8 bases for J; bases not matched to a gene: 15. This CDR3 spans 15 amino acids.

The rearrangement joins TRBV5-4 to TRBJ2-1; D perhaps matches TRBD1 (6 bases). The germline V gene encodes CDR1 SGHNT and CDR2 YYREEE (reference sequence). With 6 bases removed from V and 9 bases from J, the gap between germline ends came to 13 bases. The CDR3 covers 12 residues. The CDR3 DNA reads TGTGCCAGCACCTCAACAGGGCTTGAGCAGTTCTTC. Amino acid sequence: CASTSTGLEQFF.

Of note for this clone: Other nucleotide sequences in the sample specify the same CDR3. The rearrangement joins TRBV27 to TRBJ2-3, with D possibly being TRBD2 (6 bases). Germline CDR1 reads MNHEY; CDR2 reads SMNVEV (reference sequence). Trimming pared 3 bases from V and 0 bases from J, leaving 10 bases between. The CDR3 is 15 residues long. Here the CDR3 DNA reads TGTGCCAGCAGTTTGCTGGGACTGAGCACAGATACGCAGTATTTT. Translating gives CASSLLGLSTDTQYF.

The rearrangement uses TRBV5-1 and TRBJ2-7; D is unresolved. CDR1 and CDR2 from the germline V gene are SGHRS and YFSETQ. CDR3 length equals 13 residues. Trimming shortened V by 3 bases and J by 6 bases, and 13 bases separated the two germline ends. In nucleotides, the CDR3 is TGCGCCAGCAGCTCGGCAGGCACCCTCGAGCAGTACTTC. Translated: CASSSAGTLEQYF. Full variable domain (rest looked up from reference TRBV5-1 and TRBJ2-7): KAGVTQTPRYLIKTRGQQVTLSCSPISGHRSVSWYQQTPGQGLQFLFEYFSETQRNKGNFPGRFSGRQFSNSRSEMNVSTLELGDSALYLCASSSAGTLEQYFGPGTRLTVT.

The gene calls are TRBV28 and TRBJ2-4, with 7 nucleotides matching TRBD1. Germline lookup yields CDR1 MDHEN and CDR2 SYDVKM. The V segment lost 7 bases and the J segment 3 bases; nucleotides outside the gene matches: 9. The CDR3 consists of 15 residues. CDR3 protein: CASIGQVEDKNIQYF. The CDR3 coding sequence is TGTGCCAGCATAGGACAGGTTGAGGACAAAAACATTCAGTACTTC. Full variable domain (remainder filled in from reference TRBV28 and TRBJ2-4): DVKVTQSSRYLVKRTGEKVFLECVQDMDHENMFWYRQDPGLGLRLIYFSYDVKMKEKGDIPEGYSVSREKKERFSLILESASTNQTSMYLCASIGQVEDKNIQYFGAGTRLSVL.

This chain joins TRBV29-1 and TRBJ1-1; the D is unclear. This CDR3 is built from 11 residues. V was clipped by 4 bases and J by 3 bases, with 6 bases between them. Germline assignment: CDR1 SQVTM and CDR2 ANQGSEA. The CDR3 loop reads CSVVRDTEAFF. The CDR3, as DNA: TGCAGCGTTGTTCGAGACACTGAAGCTTTCTTT.

V usage is TRBV6-5 and J usage is TRBJ1-1; D call uncertain. CDR3 length: 15 amino acids. V was trimmed by 2 bases and J by 1 base, leaving 11 bases between them. Germline V gives CDR1 MNHEY, CDR2 SVGAGI. The CDR3 DNA reads as TGTGCCAGCAGTTACCGGGGAAGGACGAACACTGAAGCTTTCTTT. It codes for CASSYRGRTNTEAFF.

The chain is built from TRBV30 and TRBJ2-5, with 7 bases fitting TRBD2. Trimming at V came to 6 bases and at J to 2 bases, leaving 12 bases not matched to a gene. The CDR3 covers 15 residues. Per the germline V gene, CDR1 is GTSNPN and CDR2 is SVGIG (reference sequence). Here the CDR3 DNA reads TGTGCCTGTCAAACCGGGACTACACAACAAGAGACCCAGTACTTC. It is translated as CACQTGTTQQETQYF.

This chain joins TRBV5-1 and TRBJ2-3, with 8 bases aligning to TRBD1. Germline V gene sequence: CDR1 SGHRS, CDR2 YFSETQ. The CDR3 has 15 residues. Trimming cost V 4 bases and J 3 bases; bases outside gene matches: 7. CDR3 sequence (DNA): TGCGCCAGCAGCCCTCCGGGACAGGAGACAGATACGCAGTATTTT. It yields the protein CASSPPGQETDTQYF.

This rearrangement joins TRBV10-3 to TRBJ1-1; tentatively, D is TRBD1 (6 bases). The CDR3 consists of 13 residues. The germline CDR1 and CDR2 sequences are ENHRY and SYGVKD. Trimming took 6 bases from V and 1 from J, leaving 9 bases between them. The CDR3 DNA reads as TGTGCCATCAGGTCGGGACAGAACACTGAAGCTTTCTTT. As protein: CAIRSGQNTEAFF.

V and J are TRBV5-4 and TRBJ2-7; 8 nucleotides match TRBD2. The CDR3 totals 15 residues. The ends lost 4 bases at V and 7 bases at J; junction bases unmatched: 13. Looked up from germline, CDR1 is SGHNT and CDR2 is YYREEE (reference sequence). CDR3: CASSGTPSGYQEQYF. The CDR3 DNA follows: TGTGCCAGCAGCGGGACACCTAGCGGGTATCAAGAGCAGTACTTC.

V gene TRBV3-1 (or the pseudogene TRBV3-2) combines with J gene TRBJ1-2, with 10 positions matching TRBD1. Germline V CDR1 and CDR2: LGHDT, YNNKEL (reference sequence). CDR3 length: 14 residues. V dropped 5 bases and J dropped 8; count of bases not matched to a gene: 8. The DNA for the CDR3 is TGTGCCAGCAGCTCGGGACAGGGGAGTGGGGGCTACACCTTC. Its translation is CASSSGQGSGGYTF.

This chain connects TRBV19 to TRBJ1-5; no definite D call. This CDR3 contains 13 residues. Trimming left V 6 bases short and J 4 bases short, with 10 bases between. CDR1 and CDR2 (germline): LNHDA, SQIVND (reference sequence). This CDR3 reads CASRETPNQPQHF. The CDR3 DNA sequence: TGTGCCAGTAGAGAGACACCAAATCAGCCCCAGCATTTT.

J is TRBJ2-5 and V is TRBV4-1; possibly TRBD2 for D (6 bases). The germline CDR1 and CDR2 sequences are MGHRA and YSYEKL. This CDR3 has 15 amino acids. V was clipped by 1 base and J by 2 bases, with 11 bases between them. CDR3 bases: TGCGCCAGCAGCCAAGGCGGGACGGTGCAAGAGACCCAGTACTTC. Protein product: CASSQGGTVQETQYF.

The rearrangement links TRBV7-9 to TRBJ1-1; 8 positions match TRBD1. Germline CDR1 and CDR2: SEHNR and FQNEAQ (reference sequence). CDR3 length equals 15 residues. J was trimmed by 1 base and V by 11 bases; bases with no gene match: 12. DNA of the CDR3: TGTGCCTCTCTGGCCGGGACAGGAACGAACACTGAAGCTTTCTTT. Residues: CASLAGTGTNTEAFF.

V and J are TRBV11-2 and TRBJ1-2; the D gene is possibly TRBD1 (6 bases). CDR1 is SGHAT and CDR2 is FQNNGV in the germline V gene. This CDR3 is built from 14 residues. V lost 5 bases and J 7 bases, leaving 17 bases between the germline ends. The CDR3 nucleotides read TGTGCCAGCAGCCCCCAGGGGCCCCGTCTTGGCTACACCTTC. This translates into CASSPQGPRLGYTF.

CDR3 nucleotide sequence: TGTGCCAGCATTGGGGGGACGGGAGTGCGAACCGGGGAGCTGTTTTTT. This sequence encodes CASIGGTGVRTGELFF. The V and J genes are TRBV7-2 and TRBJ2-2; maybe TRBD2 (6 bases). Per germline, CDR1 SGHTA and CDR2 FQGNSA. Trimming cost V 7 bases and J 5 bases, with 20 bases left between them. The CDR3 is made up of 16 amino acids.

This clone was seen a single time. V and J are TRBV5-1 and TRBJ1-2, with 10 bases identical to TRBD1. The CDR3 is made up of 17 amino acids. V was pared by 3 bases and J by 6 bases, with 14 bases of the junction left unmatched. Germline CDR1 reads SGHRS; CDR2 reads YFSETQ. CDR3 in DNA: TGCGCCAGCAGCTCTGACACGACAGGGGGCCATAGTGATGGCTACACCTTC. Translation: CASSSDTTGGHSDGYTF. The full variable domain, in which reference TRBV5-1 and TRBJ1-2 provide the parts outside the CDR3, is KAGVTQTPRYLIKTRGQQVTLSCSPISGHRSVSWYQQTPGQGLQFLFEYFSETQRNKGNFPGRFSGRQFSNSRSEMNVSTLELGDSALYLCASSSDTTGGHSDGYTFGSGTRLTVV.

CDR3 sequence reads: CASSLSATYGYTF. The CDR3 DNA is TGTGCCAGCAGTTTATCAGCAACCTATGGCTACACCTTC. The chain has TRBV27 and TRBJ1-2; no firm D call. Trimming cost V 0 bases and J 4 bases, with 6 bases left between them. The length of the CDR3 is 13 residues. Germline CDR1 MNHEY, CDR2 SMNVEV (reference sequence).

The CDR3 DNA reads as TGCGCCAGCAGCCAAGCCTCAGCGGGACTCCCTAGAGAGCAGTACTTC. Translated, it gives CASSQASAGLPREQYF. The chain couples TRBV4-1 to TRBJ2-7, with 7 nucleotides matching TRBD2. Germline CDR1 MGHRA, CDR2 YSYEKL. The CDR3 spans 16 residues. V lost 1 base to trimming and J lost 7 bases; unmatched junction nucleotides: 13.

The V and J genes are TRBV9 and TRBJ2-1; 11 positions agree with TRBD2. The J segment lost 6 bases and the V segment lost 2 bases, leaving 7 bases of the junction unmatched. The CDR3 is made up of 16 amino acids. Germline loops: CDR1 SGDLS, CDR2 YYNGEE. This chain's CDR3 is CASSVIAGGPGNEQFF. The CDR3 DNA follows: TGTGCCAGCAGCGTCATAGCGGGAGGGCCTGGCAATGAGCAGTTCTTC.